Here is one TCR beta chain with its context. Antigen specificity is unknown. The authors built TCR beta libraries using iRepertoire HTBI primers and Arm-PCR of CDR3 regions. TCRdb passed the multiplex PCR reads through MiXCR, listing each CDR3 protein once. The sample has some 490,000 distinct CDR3 sequences; about 12% are singletons. This specimen comes from a study of regulatory T cells in long-lasting Graves disease. The sample's time point: newly diagnosed GD, antithyroid drugs for less than 3 months. PBMC RNA served as the TCR library source. Study-wide findings and caveats: Persistent disease exhibited a predilection for TRBV28, TRBJ1-2 and TRBJ2-5.

Germline V gene data show CDR1 as LNHDA and CDR2 as SQIVND (reference sequence). The CDR3 covers 17 residues. Trimming took 4 bases from V and 4 from J, leaving 20 bases between them. The same sample was also studied in work on T cells in Graves' hyperthyroidism and ophthalmopathy. From that paper: During a first-round RT-PCR of the TCR CDR3, the HTBI primer set was used.

The sequencing used peripheral blood mononuclear cells (PBMCs), collected at new diagnosis, from a patient treated with antithyroid drugs. This chain links TRBV19 with TRBJ2-1, with D perhaps being TRBD1 or TRBD2 (5 bases each). This receptor was identified in a woman aged 30 to 39 with Graves disease. The CDR3 region is CASSTSRWGISYNEQFF. The CDR3 DNA is TGTGCCAGTAGTACGTCAAGGTGGGGGATCTCGTACAATGAGCAGTTCTTC.